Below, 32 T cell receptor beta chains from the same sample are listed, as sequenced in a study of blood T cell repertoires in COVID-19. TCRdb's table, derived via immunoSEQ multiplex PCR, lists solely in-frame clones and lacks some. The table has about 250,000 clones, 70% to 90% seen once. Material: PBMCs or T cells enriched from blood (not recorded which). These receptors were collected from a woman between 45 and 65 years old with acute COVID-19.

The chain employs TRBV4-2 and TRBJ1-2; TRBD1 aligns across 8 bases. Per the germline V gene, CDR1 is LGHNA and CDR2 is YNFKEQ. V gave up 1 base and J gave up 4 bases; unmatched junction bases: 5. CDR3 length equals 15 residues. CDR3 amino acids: CASSQVRQGAYGYTF. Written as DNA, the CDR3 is TGTGCCAGCAGCCAAGTTCGGCAGGGGGCCTATGGCTACACCTTC.

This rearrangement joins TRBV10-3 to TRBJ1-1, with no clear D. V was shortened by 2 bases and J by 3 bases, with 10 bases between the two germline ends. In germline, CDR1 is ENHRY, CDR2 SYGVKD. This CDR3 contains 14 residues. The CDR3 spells CAISEASYYTEAFF. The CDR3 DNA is TGTGCCATCAGTGAGGCGTCTTATTACACTGAAGCTTTCTTT.

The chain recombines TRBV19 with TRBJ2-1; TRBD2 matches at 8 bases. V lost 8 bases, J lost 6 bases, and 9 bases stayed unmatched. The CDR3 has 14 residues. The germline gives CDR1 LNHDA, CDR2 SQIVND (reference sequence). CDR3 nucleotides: TGTGCCAGTCGGGCTAGCGGGTGGAGCAATGAGCAGTTCTTC. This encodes CASRASGWSNEQFF. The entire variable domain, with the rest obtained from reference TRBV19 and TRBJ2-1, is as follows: DGGITQSPKYLFRKEGQNVTLSCEQNLNHDAMYWYRQDPGQGLRLIYYSQIVNDFQKGDIAEGYSVSREKKESFPLTVTSAQKNPTAFYLCASRASGWSNEQFFGPGTRLTVL.

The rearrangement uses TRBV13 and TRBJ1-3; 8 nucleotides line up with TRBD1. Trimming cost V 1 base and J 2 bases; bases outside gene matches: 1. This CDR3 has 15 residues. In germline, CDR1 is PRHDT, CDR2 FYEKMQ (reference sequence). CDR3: CASSLEDRAGNTIYF. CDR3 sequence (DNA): TGTGCCAGCAGCTTAGAGGACAGGGCTGGAAACACCATATATTTT.

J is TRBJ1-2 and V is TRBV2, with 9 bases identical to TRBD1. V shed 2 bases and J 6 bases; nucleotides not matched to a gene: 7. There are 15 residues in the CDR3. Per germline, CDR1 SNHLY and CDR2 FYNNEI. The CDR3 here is CASSETRQGGDGYTF. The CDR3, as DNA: TGTGCCAGCAGTGAAACTAGACAGGGGGGCGATGGCTACACCTTC.

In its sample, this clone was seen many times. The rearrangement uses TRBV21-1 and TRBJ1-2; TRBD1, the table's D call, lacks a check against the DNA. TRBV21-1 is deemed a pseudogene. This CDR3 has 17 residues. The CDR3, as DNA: TGTGCCAGCAGCCCCCGGGACAGGGGGCTAGCTAACTATGGCTACACCTTC. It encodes CASSPRDRGLANYGYTF.

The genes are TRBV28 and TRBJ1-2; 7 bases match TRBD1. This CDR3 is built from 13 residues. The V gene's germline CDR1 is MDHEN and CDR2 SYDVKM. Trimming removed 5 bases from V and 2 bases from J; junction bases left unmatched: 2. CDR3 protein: CASSRGQNYGYTF. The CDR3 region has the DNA TGTGCCAGCAGTCGGGGACAGAACTATGGCTACACCTTC.

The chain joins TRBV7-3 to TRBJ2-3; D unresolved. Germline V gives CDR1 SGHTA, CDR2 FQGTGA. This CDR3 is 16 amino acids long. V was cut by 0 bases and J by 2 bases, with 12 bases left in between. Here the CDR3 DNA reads TGTGCCAGCAGCTTAACGGGCCCCCCTCCCACAGATACGCAGTATTTT. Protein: CASSLTGPPPTDTQYF.

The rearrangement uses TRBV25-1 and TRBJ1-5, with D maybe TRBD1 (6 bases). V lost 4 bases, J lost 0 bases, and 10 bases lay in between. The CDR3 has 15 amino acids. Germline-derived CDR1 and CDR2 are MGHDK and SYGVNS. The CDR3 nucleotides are TGTGCCAGCAGTGCCGGACAGTATAGCAATCAGCCCCAGCATTTT. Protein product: CASSAGQYSNQPQHF.

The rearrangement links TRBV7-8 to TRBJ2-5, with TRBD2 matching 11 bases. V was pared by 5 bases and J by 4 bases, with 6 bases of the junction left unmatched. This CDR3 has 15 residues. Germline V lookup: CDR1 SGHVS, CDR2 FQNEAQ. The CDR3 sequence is CASSILAGEGETQYF. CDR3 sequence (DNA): TGTGCCAGCAGCATACTAGCGGGGGAGGGAGAGACCCAGTACTTC.

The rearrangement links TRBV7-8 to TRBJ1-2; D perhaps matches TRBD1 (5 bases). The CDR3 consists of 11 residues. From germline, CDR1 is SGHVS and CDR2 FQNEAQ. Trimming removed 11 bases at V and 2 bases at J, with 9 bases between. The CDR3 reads CAGGGNYGYTF. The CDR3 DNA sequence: TGTGCCGGTGGGGGGAACTATGGCTACACCTTC.

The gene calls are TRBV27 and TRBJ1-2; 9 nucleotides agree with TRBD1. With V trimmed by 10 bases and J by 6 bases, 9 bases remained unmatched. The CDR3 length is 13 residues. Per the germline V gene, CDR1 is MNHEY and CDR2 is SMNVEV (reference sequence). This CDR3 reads CATKGTGQNGYTF. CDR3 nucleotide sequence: TGTGCCACGAAAGGGACAGGGCAAAATGGCTACACCTTC.

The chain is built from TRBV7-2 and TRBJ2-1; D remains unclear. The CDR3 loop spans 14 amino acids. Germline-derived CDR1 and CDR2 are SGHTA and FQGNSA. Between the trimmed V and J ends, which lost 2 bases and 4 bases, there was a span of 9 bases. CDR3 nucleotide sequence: TGTGCCAGCAGCTTATCCTACAGATACAATGAGCAGTTCTTC. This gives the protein CASSLSYRYNEQFF.

The CDR3 is CASSSGGTGKNIQYF. The DNA for the CDR3 is TGTGCCAGCAGCTCGGGAGGGACAGGGAAAAACATTCAGTACTTC. The chain links TRBV7-3 to TRBJ2-4, with D perhaps TRBD1 (9 bases). CDR1 and CDR2 (germline): SGHTA, FQGTGA. The ends were cut back, 4 bases at V and 4 bases at J, with 14 bases in the middle. CDR3 size: 15 residues.

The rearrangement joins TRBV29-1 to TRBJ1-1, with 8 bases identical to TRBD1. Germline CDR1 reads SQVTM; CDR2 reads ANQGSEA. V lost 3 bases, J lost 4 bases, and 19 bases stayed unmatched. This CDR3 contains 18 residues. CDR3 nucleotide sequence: TGCAGCGTTGAGGTAGGGAACAGGGGGTTCTCTTTGTTCACTGAAGCTTTCTTT. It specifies CSVEVGNRGFSLFTEAFF. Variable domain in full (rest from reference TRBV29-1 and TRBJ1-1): SAVISQKPSRDICQRGTSLTIQCQVDSQVTMMFWYRQQPGQSLTLIATANQGSEATYESGFVIDKFPISRPNLTFSTLTVSNMSPEDSSIYLCSVEVGNRGFSLFTEAFFGQGTRLTVV.

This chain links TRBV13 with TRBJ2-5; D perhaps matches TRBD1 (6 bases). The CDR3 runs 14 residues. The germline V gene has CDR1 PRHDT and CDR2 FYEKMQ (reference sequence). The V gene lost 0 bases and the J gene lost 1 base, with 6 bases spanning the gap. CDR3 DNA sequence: TGTGCCAGCAGCTTAGGGGGGGCCCAAGAGACCCAGTACTTC. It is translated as CASSLGGAQETQYF. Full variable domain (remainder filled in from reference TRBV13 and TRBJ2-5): AAGVIQSPRHLIKEKRETATLKCYPIPRHDTVYWYQQGPGQDPQFLISFYEKMQSDKGSIPDRFSAQQFSDYHSELNMSSLELGDSALYFCASSLGGAQETQYFGPGTRLLVL.

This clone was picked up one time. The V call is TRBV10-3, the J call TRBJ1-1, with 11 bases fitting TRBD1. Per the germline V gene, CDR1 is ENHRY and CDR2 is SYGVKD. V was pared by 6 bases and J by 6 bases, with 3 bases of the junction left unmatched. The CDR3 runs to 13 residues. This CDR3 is CAIRGQGAAEAFF. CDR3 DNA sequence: TGTGCCATCAGAGGACAGGGGGCGGCTGAAGCTTTCTTT.

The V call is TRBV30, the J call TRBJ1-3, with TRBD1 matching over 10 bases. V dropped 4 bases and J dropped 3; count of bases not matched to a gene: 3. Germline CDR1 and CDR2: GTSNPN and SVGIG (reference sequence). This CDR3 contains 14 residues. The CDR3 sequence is CAWTGTGDGNTIYF. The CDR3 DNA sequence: TGTGCCTGGACCGGGACAGGGGATGGAAACACCATATATTTT. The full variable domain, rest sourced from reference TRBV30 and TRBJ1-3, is SQTIHQWPATLVQPVGSPLSLECTVEGTSNPNLYWYRQAAGRGLQLLFYSVGIGQISSEVPQNLSASRPQDRQFILSSKKLLLSDSGFYLCAWTGTGDGNTIYFGEGSWLTVV.

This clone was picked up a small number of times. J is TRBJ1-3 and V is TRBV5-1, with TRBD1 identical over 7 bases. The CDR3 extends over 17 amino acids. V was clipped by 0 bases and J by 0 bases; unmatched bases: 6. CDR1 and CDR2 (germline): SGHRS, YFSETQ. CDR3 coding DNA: TGCGCCAGCAGCTTGGGGCAGGGGGGAAACTCTGGAAACACCATATATTTT. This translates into CASSLGQGGNSGNTIYF.

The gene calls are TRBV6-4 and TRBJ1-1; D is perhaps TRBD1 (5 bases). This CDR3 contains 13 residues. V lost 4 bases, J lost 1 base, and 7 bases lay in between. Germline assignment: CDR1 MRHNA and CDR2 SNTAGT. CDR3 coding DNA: TGTGCCAGCAGTGTTCAGGGGAACACTGAAGCTTTCTTT. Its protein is CASSVQGNTEAFF.

CDR3 loop: CASRPTGNTGELFF. The CDR3 DNA sequence: TGTGCCAGCAGGCCGACAGGGAACACCGGGGAGCTGTTTTTT. The rearrangement links TRBV11-2 to TRBJ2-2; TRBD1 is a possible D gene (6 bases). The length of the CDR3 is 14 residues. V was pared by 6 bases and J by 1 base, with 9 bases between. Germline V gives CDR1 SGHAT, CDR2 FQNNGV. The variable domain in full, with the rest retrieved from reference TRBV11-2 and TRBJ2-2, is EAGVAQSPRYKIIEKRQSVAFWCNPISGHATLYWYQQILGQGPKLLIQFQNNGVVDDSQLPKDRFSAERLKGVDSTLKIQPAKLEDSAVYLCASRPTGNTGELFFGEGSRLTVL.

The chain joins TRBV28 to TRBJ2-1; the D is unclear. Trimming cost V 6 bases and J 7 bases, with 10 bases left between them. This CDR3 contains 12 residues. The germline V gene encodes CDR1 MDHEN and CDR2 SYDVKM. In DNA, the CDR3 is TGTGCCAGCAGCCCCTCCCGGAATGAGCAGTTCTTC. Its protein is CASSPSRNEQFF.

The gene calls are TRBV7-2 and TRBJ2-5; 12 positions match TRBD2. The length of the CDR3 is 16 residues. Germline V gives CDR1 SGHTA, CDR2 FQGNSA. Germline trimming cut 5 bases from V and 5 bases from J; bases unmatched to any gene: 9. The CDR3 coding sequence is TGTGCCAGCAGCCGTTCTAGCGGGGGGGCCAGGGAGACCCAGTACTTC. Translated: CASSRSSGGARETQYF. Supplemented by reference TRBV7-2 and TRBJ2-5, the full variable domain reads GAGVSQSPSNKVTEKGKDVELRCDPISGHTALYWYRQSLGQGLEFLIYFQGNSAPDKSGLPSDRFSAERTGGSVSTLTIQRTQQEDSAVYLCASSRSSGGARETQYFGPGTRLLVL.

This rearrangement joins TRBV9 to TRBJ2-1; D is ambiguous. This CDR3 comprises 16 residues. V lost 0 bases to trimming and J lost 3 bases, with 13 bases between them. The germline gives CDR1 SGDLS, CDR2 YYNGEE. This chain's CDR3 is CASSVADTPGYNEQFF. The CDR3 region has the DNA TGTGCCAGCAGCGTAGCTGACACCCCCGGCTACAATGAGCAGTTCTTC.

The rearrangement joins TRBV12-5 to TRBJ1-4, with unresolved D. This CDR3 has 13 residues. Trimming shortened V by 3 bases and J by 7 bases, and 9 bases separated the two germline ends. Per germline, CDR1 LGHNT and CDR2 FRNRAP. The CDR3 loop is CASGFYSGEKLFF. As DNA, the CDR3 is TGTGCTAGTGGTTTTTACAGCGGTGAAAAACTGTTTTTT.

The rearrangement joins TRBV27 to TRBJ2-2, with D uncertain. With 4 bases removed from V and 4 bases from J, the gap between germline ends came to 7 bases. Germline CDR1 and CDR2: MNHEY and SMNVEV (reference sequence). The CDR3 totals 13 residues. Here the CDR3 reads CASSSFSTGELFF. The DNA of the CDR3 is TGTGCCAGCAGTTCGTTCAGCACCGGGGAGCTGTTTTTT.

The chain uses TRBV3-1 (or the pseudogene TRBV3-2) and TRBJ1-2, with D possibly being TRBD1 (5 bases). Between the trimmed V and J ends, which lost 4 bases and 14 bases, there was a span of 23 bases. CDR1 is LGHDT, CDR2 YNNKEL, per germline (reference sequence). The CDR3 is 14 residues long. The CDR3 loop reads CASSRSGLTMAGTF. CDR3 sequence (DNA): TGTGCCAGCAGCCGCTCGGGACTGACTATGGCTGGGACCTTC.

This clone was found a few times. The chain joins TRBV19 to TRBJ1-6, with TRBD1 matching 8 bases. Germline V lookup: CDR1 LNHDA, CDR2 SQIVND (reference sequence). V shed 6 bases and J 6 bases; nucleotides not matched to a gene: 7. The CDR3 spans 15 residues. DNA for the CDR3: TGTGCCAGTAGCGGACAGGGTAGAAGTAATTCACCCCTCCACTTT. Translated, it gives CASSGQGRSNSPLHF.

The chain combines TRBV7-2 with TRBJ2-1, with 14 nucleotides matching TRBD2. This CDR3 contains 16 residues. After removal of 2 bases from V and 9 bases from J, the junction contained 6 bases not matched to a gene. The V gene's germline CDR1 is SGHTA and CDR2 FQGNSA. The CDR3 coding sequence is TGTGCCAGCAGCTTAATGACTAGCGGGGGGGCCGGTGAGCAGTTCTTC. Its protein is CASSLMTSGGAGEQFF.

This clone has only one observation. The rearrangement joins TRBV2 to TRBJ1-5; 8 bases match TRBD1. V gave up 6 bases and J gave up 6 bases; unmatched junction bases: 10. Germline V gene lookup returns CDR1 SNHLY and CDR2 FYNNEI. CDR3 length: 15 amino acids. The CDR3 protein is CASRAGQGRGQPQHF. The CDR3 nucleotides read TGTGCCAGCAGAGCCGGACAGGGAAGGGGTCAGCCCCAGCATTTT.

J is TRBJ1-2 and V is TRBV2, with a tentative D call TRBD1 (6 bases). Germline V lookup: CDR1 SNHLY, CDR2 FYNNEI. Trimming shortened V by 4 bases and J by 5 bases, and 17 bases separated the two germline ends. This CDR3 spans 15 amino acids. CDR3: CASSVGNRAGYGYTF. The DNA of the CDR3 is TGTGCCAGCAGTGTCGGGAACAGGGCAGGATATGGCTACACCTTC. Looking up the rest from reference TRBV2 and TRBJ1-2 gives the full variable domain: EPEVTQTPSHQVTQMGQEVILRCVPISNHLYFYWYRQILGQKVEFLVSFYNNEISEKSEIFDDQFSVERPDGSNFTLKIRSTKLEDSAMYFCASSVGNRAGYGYTFGSGTRLTVV.

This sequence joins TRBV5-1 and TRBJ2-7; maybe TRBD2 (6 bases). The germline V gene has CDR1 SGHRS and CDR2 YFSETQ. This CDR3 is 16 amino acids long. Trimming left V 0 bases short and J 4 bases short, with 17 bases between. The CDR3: CASSLGGRNAGYEQYF. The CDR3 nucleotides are TGCGCCAGCAGCTTGGGGGGCAGGAACGCGGGGTACGAGCAGTACTTC.